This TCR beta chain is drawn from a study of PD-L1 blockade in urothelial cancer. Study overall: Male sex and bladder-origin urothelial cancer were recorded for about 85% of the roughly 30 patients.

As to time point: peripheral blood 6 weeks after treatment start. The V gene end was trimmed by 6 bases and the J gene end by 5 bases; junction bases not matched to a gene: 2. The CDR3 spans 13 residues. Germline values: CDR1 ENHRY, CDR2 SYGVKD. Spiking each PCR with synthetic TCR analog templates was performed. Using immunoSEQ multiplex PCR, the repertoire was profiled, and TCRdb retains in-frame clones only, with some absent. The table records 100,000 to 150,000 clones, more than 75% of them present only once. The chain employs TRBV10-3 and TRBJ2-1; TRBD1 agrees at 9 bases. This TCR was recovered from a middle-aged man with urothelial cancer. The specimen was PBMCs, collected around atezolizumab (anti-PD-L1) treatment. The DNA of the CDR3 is TGTGCCATCAGCAGGACAGGGGACAATGAGCAGTTCTTC. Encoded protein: CAISRTGDNEQFF.